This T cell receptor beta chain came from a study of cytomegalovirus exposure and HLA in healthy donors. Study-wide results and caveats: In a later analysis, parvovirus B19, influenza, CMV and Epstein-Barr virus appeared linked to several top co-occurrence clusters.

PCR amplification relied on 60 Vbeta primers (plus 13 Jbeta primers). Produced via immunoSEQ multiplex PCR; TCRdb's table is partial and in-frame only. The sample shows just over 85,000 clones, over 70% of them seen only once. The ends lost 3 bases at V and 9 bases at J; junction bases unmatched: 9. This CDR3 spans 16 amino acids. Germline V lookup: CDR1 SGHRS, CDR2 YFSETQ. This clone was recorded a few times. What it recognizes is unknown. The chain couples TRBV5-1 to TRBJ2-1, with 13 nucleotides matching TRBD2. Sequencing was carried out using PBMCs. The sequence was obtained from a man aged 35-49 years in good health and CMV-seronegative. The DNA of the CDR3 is TGCGCCAGCAGCTCAACTAGCGGGGGGGAGGGAGGTGAGCAGTTCTTC. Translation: CASSSTSGGEGGEQFF.